The 25 T cell receptor beta chains in this list originate from one sample, sequenced in a study of shared clonotypes between healthy human individuals. Profiling relied on immunoSEQ multiplex PCR, and the TCRdb table lists in-frame clones only, not all of them. The sample has 300,000 to 350,000 clones, around 67% seen once. Sequencing was carried out using memory CD4+ T cells sorted from blood. Subset defined: CD45RA-negative fraction. All receptors derive from a man aged 30-40 years in good health.

In its sample, this clone was seen many times. This rearrangement joins TRBV2 to TRBJ2-3; D remains unclear. Trimming took 1 base from V and 2 from J, leaving 4 bases between them. This CDR3 comprises 13 residues. Germline V CDR1 and CDR2: SNHLY, FYNNEI. This CDR3 reads CASSEVSTDTQYF. Here the CDR3 DNA reads TGTGCCAGCAGTGAAGTGTCCACAGATACGCAGTATTTT.

The V call is TRBV30, the J call TRBJ1-1, with D maybe TRBD1 (5 bases). CDR1 is GTSNPN and CDR2 is SVGIG in the germline V gene (reference sequence). The CDR3 has 15 amino acids. The V gene lost 6 bases and the J gene lost 4 bases, with 21 bases spanning the gap. The CDR3 nucleotides read TGTGCCTGCCCACCCCCGGGACGGGCTATCACTGAAGCTTTCTTT. Protein sequence: CACPPPGRAITEAFF.

V gene TRBV7-8 combines with J gene TRBJ2-3; the match to TRBD1 covers 8 bases. The CDR3 runs to 15 residues. CDR1 SGHVS and CDR2 FQNEAQ come from the germline V gene. The trim removed 1 base at V and 5 bases at J, leaving 5 bases unmatched. The CDR3: CASSLGRGRRDTQYF. CDR3 coding DNA: TGTGCCAGCAGCTTAGGCAGGGGGCGAAGAGATACGCAGTATTTT. The full variable domain, with the rest looked up from reference TRBV7-8 and TRBJ2-3, is GAGVSQSPRYKVAKRGQDVALRCDPISGHVSLFWYQQALGQGPEFLTYFQNEAQLDKSGLPSDRFFAERPEGSVSTLKIQRTQQEDSAVYLCASSLGRGRRDTQYFGPGTRLTVL.

V is TRBV5-6 and J is TRBJ1-1; no clear D. Germline assignment: CDR1 SGHDT and CDR2 YYEEEE. The CDR3 is 14 amino acids. V was shortened by 4 bases and J by 0 bases, with 10 bases between the two germline ends. The CDR3 sequence: CASSAGPVNTEAFF. The CDR3 region has the DNA TGTGCCAGCAGCGCCGGACCCGTGAACACTGAAGCTTTCTTT.

The chain recombines TRBV28 with TRBJ2-7, with D perhaps matching TRBD2 (6 bases). Trimming removed 4 bases from V and 1 base from J, with 14 bases in between. Looked up from germline, CDR1 is MDHEN and CDR2 is SYDVKM. The CDR3 runs 15 residues. The CDR3 here is CASSYSGTGSYEQYF. The CDR3 nucleotides read TGTGCCAGCAGTTACTCCGGGACTGGATCCTACGAGCAGTACTTC. The full variable domain, with the rest looked up from reference TRBV28 and TRBJ2-7, is DVKVTQSSRYLVKRTGEKVFLECVQDMDHENMFWYRQDPGLGLRLIYFSYDVKMKEKGDIPEGYSVSREKKERFSLILESASTNQTSMYLCASSYSGTGSYEQYFGPGTRLTVT.

The rearrangement joins TRBV6-1 to TRBJ1-2; D remains ambiguous. Germline V gene data show CDR1 as MNHNS and CDR2 as SASEGT. V was clipped by 7 bases and J by 7 bases, with 19 bases between them. The CDR3 length is 14 residues. The CDR3 sequence: CASTREEGVIGYTF. DNA of the CDR3: TGTGCCAGCACTAGGGAGGAGGGAGTCATTGGCTACACCTTC.

This clone was counted at least ten times. The chain uses TRBV18 and TRBJ2-1, with D possibly being TRBD2 (6 bases). V was pared by 10 bases and J by 4 bases, with 17 bases between. There are 14 residues in the CDR3. CDR1 is KGHSH, CDR2 LQKENI, per germline. The CDR3 sequence is CATDHSGEYNEQFF. The CDR3 DNA follows: TGTGCCACCGACCATTCGGGGGAGTACAATGAGCAGTTCTTC.

This sequence joins TRBV5-1 and TRBJ2-7, with D perhaps matching TRBD1 (6 bases). Between the trimmed V and J ends, which lost 0 bases and 2 bases, there was a span of 18 bases. CDR3 size: 17 residues. Germline CDR1 and CDR2: SGHRS and YFSETQ. CDR3 sequence: CASSLVSGTRVTYEQYF. DNA for the CDR3: TGCGCCAGCAGCTTGGTTTCCGGGACAAGGGTAACCTACGAGCAGTACTTC.

V usage is TRBV27 and J usage is TRBJ2-7; D remains ambiguous. Germline CDR1 is MNHEY and CDR2 is SMNVEV (reference sequence). Trimming took 0 bases from V and 2 from J, leaving 5 bases between them. CDR3 length: 13 amino acids. CDR3 amino acids: CASSLSSTYEQYF. The DNA of the CDR3 is TGTGCCAGCAGTTTATCCAGCACCTACGAGCAGTACTTC.

The sample holds a few counts of this clone. This chain joins TRBV2 and TRBJ1-1; TRBD1 aligns across 9 bases. This CDR3 is built from 13 residues. The V and J ends lost 8 bases and 1 base, in that order; junction bases with no gene match: 2. The germline V gene has CDR1 SNHLY and CDR2 FYNNEI. This chain's CDR3 is CASGDRANTEAFF. The DNA of the CDR3 is TGTGCCAGCGGGGACAGGGCGAACACTGAAGCTTTCTTT.

This rearrangement joins TRBV2 to TRBJ2-7; TRBD1 agrees at 11 bases. CDR1 is SNHLY, CDR2 FYNNEI, per germline. The length of the CDR3 is 13 residues. V lost 7 bases to trimming and J lost 5 bases; unmatched junction nucleotides: 4. The CDR3 spells CASTGTGGHEQYF. The CDR3 DNA sequence: TGTGCCAGCACCGGGACAGGGGGGCACGAGCAGTACTTC.

V gene TRBV7-3 combines with J gene TRBJ1-1; TRBD1 might be the D (5 bases). The CDR3 loop spans 14 amino acids. Per germline, CDR1 SGHTA and CDR2 FQGTGA. V was clipped by 5 bases and J by 0 bases, with 10 bases between them. The CDR3 sequence is CASSLGGMNTEAFF. The CDR3 DNA follows: TGTGCCAGCAGCCTGGGGGGAATGAACACTGAAGCTTTCTTT.

This chain connects TRBV13 to TRBJ2-7, with TRBD2 matching over 12 bases. The CDR3 loop spans 15 amino acids. V was clipped by 5 bases and J by 2 bases; unmatched bases: 4. Germline V CDR1 and CDR2: PRHDT, FYEKMQ (reference sequence). For the CDR3, the DNA is TGTGCCAGCAGCCCCCGGACTAGCGGGACCTACGAGCAGTACTTC. This encodes CASSPRTSGTYEQYF.

The J gene is TRBJ2-3, the V gene TRBV18; D unclear. The CDR3 sequence is 14 residues long. Looked up from germline, CDR1 is KGHSH and CDR2 is LQKENI. Trimming took off 3 bases at V and 0 bases at J, with 7 bases between the two ends. CDR3 DNA sequence: TGTGCCAGCTCACCGCCAGTAAGCACAGATACGCAGTATTTT. The encoded protein is CASSPPVSTDTQYF.

The CDR3 sequence is CASSFFSAGGPLEQYF. The DNA for the CDR3 is TGTGCCAGCAGTTTCTTTTCCGCGGGAGGCCCCTTGGAGCAGTACTTC. This chain joins TRBV27 and TRBJ2-7; TRBD2 aligns across 8 bases. This CDR3 is built from 16 residues. Trimming removed 3 bases from V and 7 bases from J; junction bases left unmatched: 14. The germline gives CDR1 MNHEY, CDR2 SMNVEV (reference sequence).

V usage is TRBV19 and J usage is TRBJ1-2, with D tentatively TRBD1 (6 bases). The CDR3 spans 14 residues. Trimming pared 4 bases from V and 4 bases from J, leaving 13 bases between. CDR1 is LNHDA and CDR2 is SQIVND in the germline V gene (reference sequence). DNA for the CDR3: TGTGCCAGTAGTAGGGACATCAGACTCTATGGCTACACCTTC. Its protein is CASSRDIRLYGYTF. The full variable domain, its missing parts supplied by reference TRBV19 and TRBJ1-2, is DGGITQSPKYLFRKEGQNVTLSCEQNLNHDAMYWYRQDPGQGLRLIYYSQIVNDFQKGDIAEGYSVSREKKESFPLTVTSAQKNPTAFYLCASSRDIRLYGYTFGSGTRLTVV.

This clone was found a few times. CDR3 DNA: TGCAGCGCCGGTCGGGGGCCCACTGAAGCTTTCTTT. This encodes CSAGRGPTEAFF. The rearrangement links TRBV29-1 to TRBJ1-1; possibly TRBD1 for D (6 bases). The CDR3 spans 12 residues. The germline V gene has CDR1 SQVTM and CDR2 ANQGSEA. V shed 7 bases and J shed 4 bases, with 13 bases lying between them.

This clone was counted a few times. The J gene is TRBJ2-3, the V gene TRBV5-4; 11 bases agree with TRBD2. The germline gives CDR1 SGHNT, CDR2 YYREEE (reference sequence). J was trimmed by 4 bases and V by 2 bases; bases with no gene match: 6. The length of the CDR3 is 16 residues. CDR3 amino acids: CASSFKTSGSADTQYF. The DNA for the CDR3 is TGTGCCAGCAGCTTCAAAACTAGCGGGAGTGCAGATACGCAGTATTTT.

This clone appeared a few times. The chain is built from TRBV5-1 and TRBJ1-1, with D tentatively TRBD1 (5 bases). The CDR3 is 13 amino acids. Trimming shortened V by 5 bases and J by 1 base, and 9 bases separated the two germline ends. Germline V CDR1 and CDR2: SGHRS, YFSETQ. CDR3 coding DNA: TGCGCCAGCAGTTGGGGGAGGAACACTGAAGCTTTCTTT. It encodes CASSWGRNTEAFF.

V is TRBV30 and J is TRBJ2-7; D ambiguous. Germline V CDR1 and CDR2: GTSNPN, SVGIG (reference sequence). This CDR3 has 12 amino acids. Trimming took off 0 bases at V and 6 bases at J, with 9 bases between the two ends. The CDR3 DNA reads as TGTGCCTGGAGTGTACCGAGAGGCGAGCAGTACTTC. Its translation: CAWSVPRGEQYF.

The J gene is TRBJ2-2, the V gene TRBV7-9; TRBD1 matches at 8 bases. After removal of 7 bases from V and 7 bases from J, the junction contained 17 bases not matched to a gene. This CDR3 has 17 amino acids. Germline CDR1 reads SEHNR; CDR2 reads FQNEAQ (reference sequence). This chain's CDR3 is CASIPRARDRTYGELFF. The CDR3 DNA reads as TGTGCCAGCATCCCCCGGGCCCGGGACAGGACGTACGGGGAGCTGTTTTTT.

This chain joins TRBV19 and TRBJ2-3, with D perhaps matching TRBD2 (5 bases). Per the germline V gene, CDR1 is LNHDA and CDR2 is SQIVND (reference sequence). V was shortened by 2 bases and J by 7 bases, with 13 bases between the two germline ends. The CDR3 is 14 amino acids. The CDR3 spells CASSIQASGNTQYF. The CDR3 region has the DNA TGTGCCAGTAGTATACAGGCTTCCGGGAATACGCAGTATTTT.

The V gene is TRBV6-6, the J gene TRBJ1-4; TRBD1 is a possible D gene (5 bases). The CDR3 has 14 amino acids. The V gene's germline CDR1 is MNHNY and CDR2 SVGAGI (reference sequence). V gave up 8 bases and J gave up 6 bases, with 16 bases separating them. CDR3 amino acids: CASGTNVGDEKLFF. The CDR3 coding sequence is TGTGCCAGCGGTACAAACGTAGGGGATGAAAAACTGTTTTTT.

Concerning this clone: A much larger clone lies one base from this, so it may be a read error. This specimen includes other DNA sequences encoding the same CDR3. The chain links TRBV28 to TRBJ1-1; D might be TRBD1 (5 bases). The V end was cut by 6 bases, the J end by 2 bases, with 13 bases between. In germline, CDR1 is MDHEN, CDR2 SYDVKM. The CDR3 is 14 amino acids. The CDR3 sequence is CASSPGALNTEAFF. The CDR3 DNA sequence: TGTGCCAGCAGCCCTGGGGCCTTAAACACTGAAGCTTTCTTT.

The chain carries TRBV5-1 and TRBJ1-4; 8 bases are a match to TRBD1. Germline CDR1 SGHRS, CDR2 YFSETQ. CDR3 size: 14 residues. Trimming cost V 4 bases and J 4 bases; bases outside gene matches: 3. The CDR3, as DNA: TGCGCCAGCAGCCGGGGACAGGTTAATGAAAAACTGTTTTTT. Protein: CASSRGQVNEKLFF. The full variable domain, rest sourced from reference TRBV5-1 and TRBJ1-4, is KAGVTQTPRYLIKTRGQQVTLSCSPISGHRSVSWYQQTPGQGLQFLFEYFSETQRNKGNFPGRFSGRQFSNSRSEMNVSTLELGDSALYLCASSRGQVNEKLFFGSGTQLSVL.